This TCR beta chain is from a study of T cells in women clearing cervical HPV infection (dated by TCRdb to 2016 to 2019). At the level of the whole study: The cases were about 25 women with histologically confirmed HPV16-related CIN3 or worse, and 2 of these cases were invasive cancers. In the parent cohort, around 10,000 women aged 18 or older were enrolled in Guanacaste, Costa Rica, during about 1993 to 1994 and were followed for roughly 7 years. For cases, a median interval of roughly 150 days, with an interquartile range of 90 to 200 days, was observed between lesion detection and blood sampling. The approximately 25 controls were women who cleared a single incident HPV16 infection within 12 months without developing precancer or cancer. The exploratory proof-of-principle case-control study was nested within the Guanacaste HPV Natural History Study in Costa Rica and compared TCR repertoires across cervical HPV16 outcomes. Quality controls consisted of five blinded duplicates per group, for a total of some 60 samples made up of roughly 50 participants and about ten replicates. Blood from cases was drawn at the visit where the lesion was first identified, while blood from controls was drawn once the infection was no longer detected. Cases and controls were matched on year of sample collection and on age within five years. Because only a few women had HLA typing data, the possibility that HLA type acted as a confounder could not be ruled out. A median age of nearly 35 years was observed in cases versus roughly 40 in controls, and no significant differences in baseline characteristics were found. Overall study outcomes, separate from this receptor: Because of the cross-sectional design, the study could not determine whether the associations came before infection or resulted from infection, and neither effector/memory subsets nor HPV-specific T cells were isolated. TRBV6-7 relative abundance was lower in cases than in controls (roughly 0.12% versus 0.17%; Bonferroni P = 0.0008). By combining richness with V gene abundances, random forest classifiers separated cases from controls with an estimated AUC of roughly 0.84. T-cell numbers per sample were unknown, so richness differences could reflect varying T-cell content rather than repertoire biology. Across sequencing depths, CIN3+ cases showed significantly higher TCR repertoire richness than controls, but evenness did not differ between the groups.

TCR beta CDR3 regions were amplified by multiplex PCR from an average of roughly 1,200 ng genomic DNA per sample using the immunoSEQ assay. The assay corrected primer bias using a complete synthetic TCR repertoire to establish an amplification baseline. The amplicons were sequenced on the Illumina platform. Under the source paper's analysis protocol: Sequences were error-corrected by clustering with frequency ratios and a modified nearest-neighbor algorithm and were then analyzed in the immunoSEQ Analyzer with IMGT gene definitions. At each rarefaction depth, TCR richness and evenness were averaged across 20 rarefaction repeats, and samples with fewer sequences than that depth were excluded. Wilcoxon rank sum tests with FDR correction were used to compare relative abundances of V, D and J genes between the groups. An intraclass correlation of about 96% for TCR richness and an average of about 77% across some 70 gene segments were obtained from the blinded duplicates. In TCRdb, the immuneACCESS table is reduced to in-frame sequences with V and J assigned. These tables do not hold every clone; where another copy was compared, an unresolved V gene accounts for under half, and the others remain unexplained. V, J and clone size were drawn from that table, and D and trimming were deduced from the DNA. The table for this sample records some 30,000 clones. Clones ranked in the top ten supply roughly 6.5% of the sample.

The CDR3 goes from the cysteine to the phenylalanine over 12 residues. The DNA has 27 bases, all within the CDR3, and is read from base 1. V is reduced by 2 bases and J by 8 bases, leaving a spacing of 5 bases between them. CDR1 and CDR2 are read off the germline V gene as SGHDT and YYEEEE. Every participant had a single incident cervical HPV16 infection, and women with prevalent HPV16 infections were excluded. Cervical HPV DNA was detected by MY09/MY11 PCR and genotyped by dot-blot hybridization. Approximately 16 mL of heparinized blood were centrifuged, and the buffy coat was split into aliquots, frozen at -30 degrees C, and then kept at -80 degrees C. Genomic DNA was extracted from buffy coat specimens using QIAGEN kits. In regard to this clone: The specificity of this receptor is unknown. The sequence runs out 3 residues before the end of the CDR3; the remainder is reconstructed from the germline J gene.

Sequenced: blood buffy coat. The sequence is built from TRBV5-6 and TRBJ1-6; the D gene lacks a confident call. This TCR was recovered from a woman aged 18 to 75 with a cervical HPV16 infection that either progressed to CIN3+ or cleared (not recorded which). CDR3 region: CASSFTDSPLHF. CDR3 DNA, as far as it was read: TGTGCCAGCAGCTTTACGGATTCACCC.